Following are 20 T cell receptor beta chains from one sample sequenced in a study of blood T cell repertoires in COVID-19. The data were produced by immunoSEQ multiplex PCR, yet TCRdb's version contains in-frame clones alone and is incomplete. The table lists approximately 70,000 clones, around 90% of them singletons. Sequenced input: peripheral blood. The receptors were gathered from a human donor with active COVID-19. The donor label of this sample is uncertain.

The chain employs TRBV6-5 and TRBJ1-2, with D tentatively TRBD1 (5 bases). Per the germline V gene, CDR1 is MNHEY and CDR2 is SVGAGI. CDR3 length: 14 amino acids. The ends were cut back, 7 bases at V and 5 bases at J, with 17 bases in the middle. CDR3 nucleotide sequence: TGTGCCAGCACCGACCCTCAGGGAGGATATGGCTACACCTTC. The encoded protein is CASTDPQGGYGYTF.

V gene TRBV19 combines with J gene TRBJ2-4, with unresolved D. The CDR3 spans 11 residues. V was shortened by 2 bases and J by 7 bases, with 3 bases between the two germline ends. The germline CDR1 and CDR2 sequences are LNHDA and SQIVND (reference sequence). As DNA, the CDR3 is TGTGCCAGTAGTATACGGAACATTCAGTACTTC. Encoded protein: CASSIRNIQYF.

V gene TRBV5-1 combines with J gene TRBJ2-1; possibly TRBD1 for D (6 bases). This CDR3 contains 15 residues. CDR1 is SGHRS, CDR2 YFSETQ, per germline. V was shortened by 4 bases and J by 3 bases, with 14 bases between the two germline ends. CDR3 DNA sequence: TGCGCCAGCAGCCCGGACAGCCCCTACTACAATGAGCAGTTCTTC. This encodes CASSPDSPYYNEQFF. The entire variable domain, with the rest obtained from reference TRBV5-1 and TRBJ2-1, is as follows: KAGVTQTPRYLIKTRGQQVTLSCSPISGHRSVSWYQQTPGQGLQFLFEYFSETQRNKGNFPGRFSGRQFSNSRSEMNVSTLELGDSALYLCASSPDSPYYNEQFFGPGTRLTVL.

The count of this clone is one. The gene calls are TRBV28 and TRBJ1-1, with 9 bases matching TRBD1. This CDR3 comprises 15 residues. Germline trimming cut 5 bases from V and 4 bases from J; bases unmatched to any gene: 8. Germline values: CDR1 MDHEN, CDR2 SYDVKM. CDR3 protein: CASSIGQGNFTEAFF. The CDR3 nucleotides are TGTGCCAGCAGTATCGGACAGGGGAACTTCACTGAAGCTTTCTTT.

The DNA for the CDR3 is TGCAGCTCCTCACTAGCGGGAGTTAACAATGAGCAGTTCTTC. Translation gives CSSSLAGVNNEQFF. The V and J genes are TRBV29-1 and TRBJ2-1, with TRBD2 matching 11 bases. Germline V lookup: CDR1 SQVTM, CDR2 ANQGSEA. This CDR3 comprises 14 residues. V shed 8 bases and J 5 bases; nucleotides not matched to a gene: 8.

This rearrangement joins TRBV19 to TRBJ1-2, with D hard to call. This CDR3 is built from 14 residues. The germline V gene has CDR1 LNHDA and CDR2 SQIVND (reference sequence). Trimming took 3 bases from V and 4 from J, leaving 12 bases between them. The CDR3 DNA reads TGTGCCAGTAGTATCGAGGGCGAACCCTATGGCTACACCTTC. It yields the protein CASSIEGEPYGYTF.

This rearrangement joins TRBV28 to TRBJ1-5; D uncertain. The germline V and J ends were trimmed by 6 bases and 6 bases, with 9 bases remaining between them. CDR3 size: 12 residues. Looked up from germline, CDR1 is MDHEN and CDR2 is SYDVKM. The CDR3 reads CASSLRSQPQHF. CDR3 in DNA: TGTGCCAGCAGCCTTAGAAGTCAGCCCCAGCATTTT.

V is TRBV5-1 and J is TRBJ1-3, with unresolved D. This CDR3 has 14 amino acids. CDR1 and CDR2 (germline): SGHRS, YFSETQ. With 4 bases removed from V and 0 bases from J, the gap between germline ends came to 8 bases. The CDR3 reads CASSRTGSGNTIYF. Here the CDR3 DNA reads TGCGCCAGCAGCCGGACTGGCTCTGGAAACACCATATATTTT.

This CDR3 is CASSLGIAGSTGELFF. In nucleotides, the CDR3 is TGTGCCAGCAGCTTGGGGATAGCGGGTTCCACCGGGGAGCTGTTTTTT. The J gene is TRBJ2-2, the V gene TRBV5-4; 7 bases fit TRBD2. Germline CDR1 reads SGHNT; CDR2 reads YYREEE (reference sequence). This CDR3 comprises 16 residues. Trimming cost V 0 bases and J 4 bases; bases outside gene matches: 6.

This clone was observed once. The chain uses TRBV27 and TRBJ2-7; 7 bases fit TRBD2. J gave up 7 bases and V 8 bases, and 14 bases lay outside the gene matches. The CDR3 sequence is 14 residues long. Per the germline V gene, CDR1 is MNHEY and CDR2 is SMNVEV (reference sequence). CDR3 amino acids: CASSPQGGAKEQYF. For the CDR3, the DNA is TGTGCCAGCTCCCCCCAGGGAGGGGCTAAAGAGCAGTACTTC.

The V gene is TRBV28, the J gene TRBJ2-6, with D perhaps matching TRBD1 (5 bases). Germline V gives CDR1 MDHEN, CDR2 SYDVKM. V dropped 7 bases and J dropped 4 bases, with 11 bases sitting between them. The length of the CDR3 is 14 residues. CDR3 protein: CASTQGPGANVLTF. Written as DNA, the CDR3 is TGTGCCAGCACCCAGGGTCCCGGGGCCAACGTCCTGACTTTC.

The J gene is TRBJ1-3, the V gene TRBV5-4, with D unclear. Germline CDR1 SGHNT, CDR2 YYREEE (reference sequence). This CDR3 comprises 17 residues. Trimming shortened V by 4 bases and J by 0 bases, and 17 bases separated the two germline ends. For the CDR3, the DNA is TGTGCCAGCAGCCCTCATGCGACAATTAGCTCTGGAAACACCATATATTTT. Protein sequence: CASSPHATISSGNTIYF.

The CDR3 DNA sequence: TGCGCCAGCAGTCCGACTAGCCCAGATACGCAGTATTTT. The encoded protein is CASSPTSPDTQYF. V and J are TRBV10-1 and TRBJ2-3; 7 bases fit TRBD2. Germline CDR1 WNHNN, CDR2 SYGVQD (reference sequence). With V trimmed by 5 bases and J by 4 bases, 3 bases remained unmatched. The CDR3 covers 13 residues.

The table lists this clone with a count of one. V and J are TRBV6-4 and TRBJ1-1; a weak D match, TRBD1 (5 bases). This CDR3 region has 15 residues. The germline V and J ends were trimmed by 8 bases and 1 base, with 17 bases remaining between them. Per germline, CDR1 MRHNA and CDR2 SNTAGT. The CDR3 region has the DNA TGTGCCAGCCGAATGTCGACAGCCGGGAACACTGAAGCTTTCTTT. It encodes CASRMSTAGNTEAFF.

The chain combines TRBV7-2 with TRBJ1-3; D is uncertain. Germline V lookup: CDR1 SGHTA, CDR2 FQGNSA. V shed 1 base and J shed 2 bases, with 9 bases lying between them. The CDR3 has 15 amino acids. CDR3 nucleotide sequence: TGTGCCAGCAGCTTAGTTTCGGGGACTGGAAACACCATATATTTT. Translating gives CASSLVSGTGNTIYF.

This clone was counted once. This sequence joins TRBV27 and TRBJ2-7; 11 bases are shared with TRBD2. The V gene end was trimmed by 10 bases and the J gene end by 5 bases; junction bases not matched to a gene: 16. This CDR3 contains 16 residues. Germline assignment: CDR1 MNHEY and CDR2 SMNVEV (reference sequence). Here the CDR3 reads CATRTTGLAAFHEQYF. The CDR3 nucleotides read TGTGCCACCAGAACCACGGGACTAGCGGCTTTCCACGAGCAGTACTTC.

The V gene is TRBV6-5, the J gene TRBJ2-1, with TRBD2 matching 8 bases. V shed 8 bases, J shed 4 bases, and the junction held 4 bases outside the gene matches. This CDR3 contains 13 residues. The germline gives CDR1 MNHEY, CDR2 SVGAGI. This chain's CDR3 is CASGREEYNEQFF. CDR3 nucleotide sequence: TGTGCCAGCGGGCGGGAGGAGTACAATGAGCAGTTCTTC.

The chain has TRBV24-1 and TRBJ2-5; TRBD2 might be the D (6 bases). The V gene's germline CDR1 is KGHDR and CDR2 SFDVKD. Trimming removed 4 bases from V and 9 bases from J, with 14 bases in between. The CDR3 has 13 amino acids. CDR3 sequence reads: CATSDPGWGAQYF. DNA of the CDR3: TGTGCCACCAGTGACCCGGGATGGGGGGCCCAGTACTTC.

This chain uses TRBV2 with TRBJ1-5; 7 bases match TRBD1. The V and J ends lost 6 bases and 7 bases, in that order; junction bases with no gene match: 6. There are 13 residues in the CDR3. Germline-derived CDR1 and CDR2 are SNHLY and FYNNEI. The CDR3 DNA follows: TGTGCCAGCAGGGCTGACAGGGACCAGCCCCAGCATTTT. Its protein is CASRADRDQPQHF.

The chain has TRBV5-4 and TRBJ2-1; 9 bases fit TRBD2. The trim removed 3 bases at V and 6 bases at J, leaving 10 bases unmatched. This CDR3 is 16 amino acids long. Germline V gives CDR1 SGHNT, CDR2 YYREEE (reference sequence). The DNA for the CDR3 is TGTGCCAGCAGCTCGGGGATAGCGGGAGTTGGCAATGAGCAGTTCTTC. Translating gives CASSSGIAGVGNEQFF.